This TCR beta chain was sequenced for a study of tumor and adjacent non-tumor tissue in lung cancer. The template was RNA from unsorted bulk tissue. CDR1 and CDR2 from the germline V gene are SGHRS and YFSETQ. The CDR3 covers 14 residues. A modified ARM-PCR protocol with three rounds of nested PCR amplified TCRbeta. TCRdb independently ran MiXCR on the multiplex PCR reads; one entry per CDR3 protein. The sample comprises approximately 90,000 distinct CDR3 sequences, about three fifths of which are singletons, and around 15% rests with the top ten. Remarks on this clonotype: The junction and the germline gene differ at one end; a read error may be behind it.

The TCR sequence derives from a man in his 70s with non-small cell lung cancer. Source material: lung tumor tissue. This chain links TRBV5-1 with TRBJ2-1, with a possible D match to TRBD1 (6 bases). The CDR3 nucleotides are TGCGCTAGCAGCTTGGGGGACACCTACAATGAGCTGTTCTTC. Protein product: CASSLGDTYNELFF.